This TCR beta chain emerged from a study of T cells of healthy individuals. There are 15 residues in the CDR3. The germline gives CDR1 LGHDT, CDR2 YNNKEL (reference sequence). Between the trimmed V and J ends, which lost 1 base and 4 bases, there was a span of 11 bases. The table lists this clonotype with many counts. Using its own MiXCR run on the 5' RACE reads, TCRdb lists one record per CDR3 protein. Seen here are about 41,000 distinct CDR3 sequences, about 4.2% observed once, and the top ten hold over 8.5%. The source of this sequence is a human donor in good health. This sequence joins TRBV3-1 and TRBJ2-1; D is ambiguous. The CDR3 reads CASSQVWEHYNEQFF. The CDR3 DNA sequence: TGTGCCAGCAGCCAAGTCTGGGAACATTACAATGAGCAGTTCTTC.